Listed here is a single T cell receptor beta chain. The CDR3 has 15 residues. Germline CDR1 is GTSNPN and CDR2 is SVGIG (reference sequence). V dropped 3 bases and J dropped 8 bases, with 20 bases sitting between them. The sample belongs to a study of blood T cells in healthy people across ages. The use of a sample-barcoded 5' primer and a J-beta primer mix characterized a second PCR of roughly 7 to 11 cycles. One entry per CDR3 protein, called by TCRdb with MiXCR from the 5' RACE reads. The table records roughly 1.7 million distinct CDR3 sequences, about 31% of them present only once. The source is a woman in her 30s in good health. Sample: blood. V is TRBV30 and J is TRBJ1-5; D perhaps matches TRBD1 (6 bases). In DNA form, the CDR3 reads TGTGCCTGGAGAGGAACAGGGACGAGCGCGGAGCCCCAGCATTTT. This gives the protein CAWRGTGTSAEPQHF.